This T cell receptor (beta chain) was documented in a study of cytomegalovirus exposure and HLA in healthy donors. Study-level findings and limits: There were a few CMV-associated chains whose specificity for CMV antigens was confirmed in vitro. The majority of TCR sequences were rare, yet some public TCRs appeared in many donors.

A word on this clone: Antigen unknown. Germline and junction disagree at one end, which may indicate a read error.

The CDR3 is 15 residues long. The germline V gene encodes CDR1 SEHNR and CDR2 FQNEAQ (reference sequence). With 60 Vbeta and 13 Jbeta primers, the PCR was carried out. Method: immunoSEQ multiplex PCR; TCRdb's copy keeps in-frame clones and lacks some. This sample yields 150,000 to 200,000 clones, of which about 76% are seen a single time; approximately 0.39% belongs to the top ten. The sample comprised PBMCs. This chain links TRBV7-9 with TRBJ2-2; 10 positions match TRBD1. This TCR came from a male donor in good health and CMV-seropositive. The CDR3 reads CSSSPGTGDTGELFF. CDR3 in DNA: TGTTCCAGCAGCCCGGGGACAGGGGACACCGGGGAGCTGTTTTTT.